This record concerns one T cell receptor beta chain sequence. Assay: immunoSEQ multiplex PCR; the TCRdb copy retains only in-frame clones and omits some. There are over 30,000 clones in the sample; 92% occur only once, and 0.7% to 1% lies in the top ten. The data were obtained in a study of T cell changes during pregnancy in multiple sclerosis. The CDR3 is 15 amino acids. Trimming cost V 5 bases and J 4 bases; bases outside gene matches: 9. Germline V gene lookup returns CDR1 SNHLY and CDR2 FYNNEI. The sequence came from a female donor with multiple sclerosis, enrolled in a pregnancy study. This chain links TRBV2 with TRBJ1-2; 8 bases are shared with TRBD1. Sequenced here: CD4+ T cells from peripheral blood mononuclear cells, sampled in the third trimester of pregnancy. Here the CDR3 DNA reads TGTGCCAGCAGTTATGACAGGGGTGGCGCCTATGGCTACACCTTC. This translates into CASSYDRGGAYGYTF.